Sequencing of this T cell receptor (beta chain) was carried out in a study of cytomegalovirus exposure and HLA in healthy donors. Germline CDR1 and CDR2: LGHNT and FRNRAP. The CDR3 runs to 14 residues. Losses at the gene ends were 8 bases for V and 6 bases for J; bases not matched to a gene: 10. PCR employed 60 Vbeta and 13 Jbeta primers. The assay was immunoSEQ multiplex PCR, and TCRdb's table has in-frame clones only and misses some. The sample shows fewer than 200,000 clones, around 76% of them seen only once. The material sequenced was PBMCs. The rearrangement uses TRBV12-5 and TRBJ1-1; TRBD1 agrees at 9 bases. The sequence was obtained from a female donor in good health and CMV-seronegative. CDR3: CASSGGTGSSEAFF. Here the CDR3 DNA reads TGTGCTAGTTCCGGGGGGACAGGGTCATCTGAAGCTTTCTTT. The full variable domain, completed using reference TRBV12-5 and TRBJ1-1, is DARVTQTPRHKVTEMGQEVTMRCQPILGHNTVFWYRQTMMQGLELLAYFRNRAPLDDSGMPKDRFSAEMPDATLATLKIQPSEPRDSAVYFCASSGGTGSSEAFFGQGTRLTVV.